These 3 T cell receptor beta chains originate from one sample sequenced in a study of cytomegalovirus exposure and HLA in healthy donors. The PCR was carried out with 60 Vbeta primers and 13 Jbeta primers. Clones were sequenced by immunoSEQ multiplex PCR, and TCRdb holds only the in-frame ones, with some missing. In the table there are 310,000 or so clones, 80% to 90% of which are singletons. The sample consisted of PBMCs. The receptors stem from a woman in her late teens or twenties in good health and CMV-seronegative.

This clone was recorded once. As DNA, the CDR3 is TGTGCCAGCAGGAAACTGGACTTCTACGAGCAGTACTTC. This sequence encodes CASRKLDFYEQYF. The chain uses TRBV6-5 and TRBJ2-7; perhaps TRBD2 as D (5 bases). This CDR3 spans 13 amino acids. CDR1 MNHEY and CDR2 SVGAGI come from the germline V gene. Trimming pared 6 bases from V and 3 bases from J, leaving 12 bases between.

The chain recombines TRBV5-1 with TRBJ1-2; D uncertain. Looked up from germline, CDR1 is SGHRS and CDR2 is YFSETQ. V dropped 4 bases and J dropped 6 bases, with 13 bases sitting between them. The CDR3 sequence is 13 residues long. The CDR3 DNA follows: TGCGCCAGCAGCCCCTCGGAGGGAGATGGCTACACCTTC. Amino acids: CASSPSEGDGYTF.

The rearrangement links TRBV6-1 to TRBJ1-2, with 11 bases identical to TRBD1. The CDR3 is made up of 14 amino acids. From germline, CDR1 is MNHNS and CDR2 SASEGT. The junction had 3 bases not matched to a gene; V was cut back by 6 bases and J by 3 bases. In DNA form, the CDR3 reads TGTGCCAGCAGCGGGACAGGGGGTGACTATGGCTACACCTTC. This gives the protein CASSGTGGDYGYTF.